This record concerns one T cell receptor beta chain sequence. This sample stems from a study of T cell repertoires in cytomegalovirus infection. Study at large: Both CMV infection and a matching HLA type were indicated by public TCR beta signatures.

TCRdb called the reads again in MiXCR, with one record for every CDR3 protein. The sample lists 200,000 to 250,000 distinct CDR3 sequences; 10% to 15% were seen once. Trimming left V 5 bases short and J 8 bases short, with 15 bases between. This CDR3 has 14 amino acids. This receptor was identified in a human donor in good health (CMV status not recorded). Some clones in this sample may be carry-over from other donors' samples. The sample taken for sequencing was PBMCs. The chain links TRBV12-3 or TRBV12-4 to TRBJ2-2, with D possibly matching TRBD2 (5 bases). CDR3 residues: CASSLRTSGGELFF. CDR3 DNA sequence: TGTGCCAGCAGTCTCAGGACGAGCGGAGGGGAGCTGTTTTTT.